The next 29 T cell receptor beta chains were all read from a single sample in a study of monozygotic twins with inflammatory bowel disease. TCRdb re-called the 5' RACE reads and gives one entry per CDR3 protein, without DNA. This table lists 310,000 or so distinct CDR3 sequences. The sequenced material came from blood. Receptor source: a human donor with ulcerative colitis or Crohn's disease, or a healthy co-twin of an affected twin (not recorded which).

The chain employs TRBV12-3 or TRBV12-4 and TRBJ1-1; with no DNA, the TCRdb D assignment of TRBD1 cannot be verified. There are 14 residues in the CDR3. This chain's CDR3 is CASTWDAPNTEAFF.

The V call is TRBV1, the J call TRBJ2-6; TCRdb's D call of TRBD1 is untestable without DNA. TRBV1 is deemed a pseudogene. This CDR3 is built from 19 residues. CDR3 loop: CTSSQKGQEEISGANVLTF.

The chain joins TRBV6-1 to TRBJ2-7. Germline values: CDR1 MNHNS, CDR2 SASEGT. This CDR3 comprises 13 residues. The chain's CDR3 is CASNGPVTYEQYF.

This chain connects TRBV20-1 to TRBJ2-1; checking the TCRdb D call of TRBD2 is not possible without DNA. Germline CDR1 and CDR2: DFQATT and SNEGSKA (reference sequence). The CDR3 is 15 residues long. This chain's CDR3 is CSASPQRGVYNEQFF.

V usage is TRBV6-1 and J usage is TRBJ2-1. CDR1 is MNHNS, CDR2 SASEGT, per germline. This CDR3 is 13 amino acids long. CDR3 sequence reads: CASSELRHNEQFF.

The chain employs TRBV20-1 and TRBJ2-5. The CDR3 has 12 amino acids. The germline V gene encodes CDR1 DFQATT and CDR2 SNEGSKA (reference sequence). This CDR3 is CSARRSQETQYF.

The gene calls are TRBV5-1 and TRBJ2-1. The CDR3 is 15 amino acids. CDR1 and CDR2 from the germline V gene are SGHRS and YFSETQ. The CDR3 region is CASRFEGSSYNEQFF. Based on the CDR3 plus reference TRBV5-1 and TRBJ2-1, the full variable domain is KAGVTQTPRYLIKTRGQQVTLSCSPISGHRSVSWYQQTPGQGLQFLFEYFSETQRNKGNFPGRFSGRQFSNSRSEMNVSTLELGDSALYLCASRFEGSSYNEQFFGPGTRLTVL.

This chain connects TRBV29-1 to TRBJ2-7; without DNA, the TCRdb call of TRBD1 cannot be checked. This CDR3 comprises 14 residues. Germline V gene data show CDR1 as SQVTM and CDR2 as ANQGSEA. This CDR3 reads CSVVRRAATYEQYF.

CDR3 region: CATLGGTPGGNYGYTF. The chain links TRBV6-1 to TRBJ1-2; TCRdb's assignment of TRBD1 cannot be checked, as there is no DNA. Germline-derived CDR1 and CDR2 are MNHNS and SASEGT. The CDR3 runs to 16 residues.

CDR3 region: CASSLLAGDIYEQYF. This chain joins TRBV5-4 and TRBJ2-7; checking the TCRdb D call of TRBD2 is not possible without DNA. There are 15 residues in the CDR3. Germline values: CDR1 SGHNT, CDR2 YYREEE (reference sequence).

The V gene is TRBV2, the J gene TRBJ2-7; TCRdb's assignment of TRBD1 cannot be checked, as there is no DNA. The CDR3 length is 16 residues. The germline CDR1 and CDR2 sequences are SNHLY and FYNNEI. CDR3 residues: CASRSWDRATSYEQYF.

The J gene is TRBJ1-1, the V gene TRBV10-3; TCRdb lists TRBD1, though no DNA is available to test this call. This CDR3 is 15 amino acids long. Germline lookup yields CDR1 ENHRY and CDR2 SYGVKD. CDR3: CASKDAGTKNTEAFF.

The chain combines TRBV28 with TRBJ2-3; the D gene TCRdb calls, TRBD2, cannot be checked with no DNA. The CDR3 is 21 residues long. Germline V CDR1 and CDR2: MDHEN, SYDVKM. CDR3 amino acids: CASSLPVSKLPSAGVPDTQYF.

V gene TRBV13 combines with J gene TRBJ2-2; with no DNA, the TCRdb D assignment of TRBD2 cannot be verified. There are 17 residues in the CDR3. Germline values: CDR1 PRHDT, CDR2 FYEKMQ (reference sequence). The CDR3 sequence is CASSLTLLAGNTGELFF.

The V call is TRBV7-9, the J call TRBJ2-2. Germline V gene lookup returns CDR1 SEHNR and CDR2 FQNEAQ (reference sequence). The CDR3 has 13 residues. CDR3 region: CASTRENTGELFF.

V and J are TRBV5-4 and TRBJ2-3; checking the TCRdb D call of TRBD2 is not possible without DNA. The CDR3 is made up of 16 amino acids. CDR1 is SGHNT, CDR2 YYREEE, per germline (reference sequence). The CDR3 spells CASSLRAGGSTDTQYF.

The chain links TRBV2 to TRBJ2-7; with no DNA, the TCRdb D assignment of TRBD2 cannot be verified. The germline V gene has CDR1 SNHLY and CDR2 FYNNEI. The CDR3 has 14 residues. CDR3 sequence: CASKLETSGYEQYF.

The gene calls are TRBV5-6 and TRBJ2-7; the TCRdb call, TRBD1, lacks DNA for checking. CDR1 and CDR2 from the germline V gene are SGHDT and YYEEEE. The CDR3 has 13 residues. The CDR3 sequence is CASSSGQGYGQYF.

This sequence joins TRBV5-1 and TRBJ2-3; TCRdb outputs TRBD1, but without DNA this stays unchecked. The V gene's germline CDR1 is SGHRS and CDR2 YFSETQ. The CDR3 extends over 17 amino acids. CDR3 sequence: CASSLGSGGAGTDTQYF.

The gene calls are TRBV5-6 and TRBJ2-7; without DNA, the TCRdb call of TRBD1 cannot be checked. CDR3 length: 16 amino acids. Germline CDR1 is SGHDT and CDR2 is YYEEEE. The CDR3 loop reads CASSLWSRRSSYEQYF. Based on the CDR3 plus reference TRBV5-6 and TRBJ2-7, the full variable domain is DAGVTQSPTHLIKTRGQQVTLRCSPKSGHDTVSWYQQALGQGPQFIFQYYEEEERQRGNFPDRFSGHQFPNYSSELNVNALLLGDSALYLCASSLWSRRSSYEQYFGPGTRLTVT.

The CDR3 loop reads CASSPSWEQYF. This sequence joins TRBV12-3 or TRBV12-4 and TRBJ2-7; TCRdb gives TRBD2 as the D gene, but with no DNA this cannot be confirmed. This CDR3 spans 11 amino acids.

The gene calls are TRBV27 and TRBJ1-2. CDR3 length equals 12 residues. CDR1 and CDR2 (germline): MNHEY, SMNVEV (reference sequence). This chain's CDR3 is CASSPSMGGYTF.

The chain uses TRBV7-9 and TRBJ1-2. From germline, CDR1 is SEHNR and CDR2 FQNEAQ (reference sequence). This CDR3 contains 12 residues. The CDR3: CASSPKNYGYTF.

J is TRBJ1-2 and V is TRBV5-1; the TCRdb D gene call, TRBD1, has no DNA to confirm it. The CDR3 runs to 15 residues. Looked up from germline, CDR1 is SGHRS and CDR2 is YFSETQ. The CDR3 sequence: CASSLIDSLNYGYTF. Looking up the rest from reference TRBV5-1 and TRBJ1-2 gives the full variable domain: KAGVTQTPRYLIKTRGQQVTLSCSPISGHRSVSWYQQTPGQGLQFLFEYFSETQRNKGNFPGRFSGRQFSNSRSEMNVSTLELGDSALYLCASSLIDSLNYGYTFGSGTRLTVV.

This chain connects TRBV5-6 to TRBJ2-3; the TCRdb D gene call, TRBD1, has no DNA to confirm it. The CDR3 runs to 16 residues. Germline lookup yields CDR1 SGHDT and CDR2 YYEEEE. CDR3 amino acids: CASSLLVNSGADTQYF.

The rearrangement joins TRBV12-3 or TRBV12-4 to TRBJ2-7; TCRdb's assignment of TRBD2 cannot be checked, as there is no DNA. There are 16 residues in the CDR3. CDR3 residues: CASSLGLARRVAEQYF.

The CDR3 here is CASSTRGQNSPLHF. The chain links TRBV21-1 to TRBJ1-6; TCRdb's D call of TRBD1 is untestable without DNA. TRBV21-1 is a documented pseudogene. The CDR3 length is 14 residues.

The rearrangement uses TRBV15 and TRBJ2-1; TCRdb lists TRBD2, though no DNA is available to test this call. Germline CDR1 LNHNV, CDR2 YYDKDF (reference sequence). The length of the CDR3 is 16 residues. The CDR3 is CATSTKHSSGYNEQFF.

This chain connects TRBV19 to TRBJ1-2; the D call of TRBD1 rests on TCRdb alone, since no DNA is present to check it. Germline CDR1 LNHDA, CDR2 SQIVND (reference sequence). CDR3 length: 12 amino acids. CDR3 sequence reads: CASRRTGYGYTF.